This note documents a single T cell receptor beta chain sequence. The target antigen is unknown. The sample comes from a study of CD8 T cells in ankylosing spondylitis. Molecular-barcoded quantitative 5'-RACE produced these TCR beta libraries. MiXCR was run by TCRdb on the 5' RACE reads, yielding one entry per CDR3 protein. Of about 360,000 distinct CDR3 sequences listed, around 20% were seen once; the top ten hold around 12%. Trimming cost V 7 bases and J 1 base, with 13 bases left between them. The germline V gene has CDR1 SNHLY and CDR2 FYNNEI. The CDR3 totals 14 residues. General study findings and limits: Disease-linked clones were CD8+ and relatively rare in peripheral blood.

The sample was blood, either unsorted or a sorted T cell fraction (not recorded which). V and J are TRBV2 and TRBJ1-1, with a weak D call TRBD1 (6 bases). This clonotype was obtained from a male donor with ankylosing spondylitis or in good health (not recorded which). CDR3 in amino acids: CASTSGAANTEAFF. In DNA, the CDR3 is TGTGCCAGCACCTCAGGGGCTGCGAACACTGAAGCTTTCTTT. The full variable domain, in which reference TRBV2 and TRBJ1-1 provide the parts outside the CDR3, is EPEVTQTPSHQVTQMGQEVILRCVPISNHLYFYWYRQILGQKVEFLVSFYNNEISEKSEIFDDQFSVERPDGSNFTLKIRSTKLEDSAMYFCASTSGAANTEAFFGQGTRLTVV.